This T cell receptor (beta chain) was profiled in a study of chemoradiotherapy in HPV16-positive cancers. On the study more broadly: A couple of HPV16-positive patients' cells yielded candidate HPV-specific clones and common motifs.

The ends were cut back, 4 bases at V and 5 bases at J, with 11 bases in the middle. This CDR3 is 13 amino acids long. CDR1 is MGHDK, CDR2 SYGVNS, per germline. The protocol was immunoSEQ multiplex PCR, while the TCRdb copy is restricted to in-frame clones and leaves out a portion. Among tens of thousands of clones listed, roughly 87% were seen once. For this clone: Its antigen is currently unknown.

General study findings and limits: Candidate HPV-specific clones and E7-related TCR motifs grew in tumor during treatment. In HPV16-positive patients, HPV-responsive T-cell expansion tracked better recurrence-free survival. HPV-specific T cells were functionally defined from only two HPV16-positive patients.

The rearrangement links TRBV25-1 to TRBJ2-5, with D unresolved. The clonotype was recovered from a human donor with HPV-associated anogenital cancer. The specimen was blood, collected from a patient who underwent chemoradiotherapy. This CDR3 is CASSAATGETQYF. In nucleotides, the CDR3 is TGTGCCAGCAGTGCGGCTACCGGGGAGACCCAGTACTTC.